This paragraph covers one T cell receptor beta chain sequence. Given a much more abundant clone one base away, this may be a read error. Given the absence of the conserved phenylalanine or tryptophan at the CDR3 end, a read error is likely. CDR3 length equals 12 residues. Trimming removed 3 bases at V and 4 bases at J, with 7 bases between. Germline-derived CDR1 and CDR2 are MDHEN and SYDVKM. Via MiXCR, TCRdb re-called the reads, giving one row per CDR3 protein. In the table there are some 220,000 distinct CDR3 sequences, 25% to 30% of which are singletons. The record originates from a study of kidney transplant recipient with SARS-CoV-2 infection.

Sequencing used a blood sample, obtained at baseline and around day 110 from a kidney transplant recipient. This receptor was taken from a male patient between 25 and 40 years old who had COVID-19 and was a kidney transplant recipient. The T cells may come from the graft donor. The chain has TRBV28 and TRBJ2-7; the D is unclear. Here the CDR3 reads CASSFDPYEQYL. CDR3 coding DNA: TGTGCCAGCAGTTTCGATCCTTACGAGCAGTACCTC.